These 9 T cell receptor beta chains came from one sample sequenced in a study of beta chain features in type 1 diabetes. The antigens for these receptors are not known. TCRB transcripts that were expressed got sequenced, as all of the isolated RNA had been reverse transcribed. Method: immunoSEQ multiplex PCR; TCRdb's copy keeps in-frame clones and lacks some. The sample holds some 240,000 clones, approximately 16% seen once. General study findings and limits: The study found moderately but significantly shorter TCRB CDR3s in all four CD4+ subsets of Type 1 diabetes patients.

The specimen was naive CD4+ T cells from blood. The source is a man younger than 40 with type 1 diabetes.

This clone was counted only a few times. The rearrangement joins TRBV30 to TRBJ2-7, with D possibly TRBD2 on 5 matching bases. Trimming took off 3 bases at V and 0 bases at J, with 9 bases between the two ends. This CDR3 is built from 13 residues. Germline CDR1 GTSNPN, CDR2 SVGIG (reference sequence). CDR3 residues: CAWRRGSSYEQYF. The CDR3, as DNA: TGTGCCTGGAGGCGAGGGAGCTCCTACGAGCAGTACTTC.

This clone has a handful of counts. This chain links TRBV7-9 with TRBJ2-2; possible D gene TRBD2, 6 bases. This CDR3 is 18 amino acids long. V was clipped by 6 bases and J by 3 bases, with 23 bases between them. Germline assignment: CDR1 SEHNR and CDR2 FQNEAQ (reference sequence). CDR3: CASRGIGTLREDTGELFF. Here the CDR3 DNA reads TGTGCCAGCAGAGGGATAGGGACTCTCCGAGAAGACACCGGGGAGCTGTTTTTT.

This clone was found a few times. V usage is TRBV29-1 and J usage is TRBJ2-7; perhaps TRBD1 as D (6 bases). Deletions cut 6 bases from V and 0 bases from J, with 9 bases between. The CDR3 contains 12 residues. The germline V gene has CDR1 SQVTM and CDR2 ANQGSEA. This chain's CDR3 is CSVRDNSYEQYF. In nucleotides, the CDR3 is TGCAGCGTCCGGGACAACTCCTACGAGCAGTACTTC.

The CDR3 coding sequence is TGCGCCAGCAGCCAAGATCAGGGTCGCAGGGTTTATGGCTACACCTTC. This sequence encodes CASSQDQGRRVYGYTF. The rearrangement joins TRBV4-3 to TRBJ1-2, with D perhaps TRBD1 (5 bases). Germline CDR1 and CDR2: LGHNA and YSLEER. The CDR3 is 16 residues long. V shed 0 bases and J shed 5 bases, with 16 bases lying between them.

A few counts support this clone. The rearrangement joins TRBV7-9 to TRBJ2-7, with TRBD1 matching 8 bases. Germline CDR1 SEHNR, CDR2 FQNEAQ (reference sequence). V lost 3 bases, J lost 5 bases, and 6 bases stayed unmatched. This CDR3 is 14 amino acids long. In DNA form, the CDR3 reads TGTGCCAGCAGCTTCCGGGACAGGCCCCACGAGCAGTACTTC. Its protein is CASSFRDRPHEQYF.

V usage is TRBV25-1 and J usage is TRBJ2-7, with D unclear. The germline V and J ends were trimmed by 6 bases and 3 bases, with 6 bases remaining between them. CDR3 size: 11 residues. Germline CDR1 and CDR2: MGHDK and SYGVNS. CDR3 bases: TGTGCCAGCAGCGCATACTACGAGCAGTACTTC. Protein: CASSAYYEQYF.

CDR3 sequence reads: CASSVAPGDYNEQFF. The CDR3 region has the DNA TGTGCCAGCAGCGTAGCACCGGGGGATTACAATGAGCAGTTCTTC. V and J are TRBV9 and TRBJ2-1, with D maybe TRBD2 (6 bases). The CDR3 sequence is 15 residues long. Trimming stripped 0 bases from V and 4 bases from J, with 11 bases between. Germline CDR1 SGDLS, CDR2 YYNGEE.

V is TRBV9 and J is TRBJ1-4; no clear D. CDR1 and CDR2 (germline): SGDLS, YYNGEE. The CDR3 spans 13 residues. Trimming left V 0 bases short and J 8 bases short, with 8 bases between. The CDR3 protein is CASSVEGGEKLFF. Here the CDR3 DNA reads TGTGCCAGCAGCGTAGAGGGCGGGGAAAAACTGTTTTTT.

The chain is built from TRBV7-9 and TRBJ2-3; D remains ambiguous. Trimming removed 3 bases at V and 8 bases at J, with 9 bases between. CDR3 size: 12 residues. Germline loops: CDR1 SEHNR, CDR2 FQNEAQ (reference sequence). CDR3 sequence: CASSLDLLTQYF. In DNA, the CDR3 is TGTGCCAGCAGCTTGGATTTACTTACGCAGTATTTT.